The sequence of this T cell receptor (beta chain) was determined in a study of human T cells and chemical hapten exposure. Study-wide background: An area of 2 cm by about 2.2 cm on upper inner arm skin received 2% DPC for sensitization. Patients, largely female, had alopecia areata, totalis or universalis.

TCRdb itself ran the RACE reads through MiXCR, one entry per CDR3 protein. The sample gives 350,000 to 400,000 distinct CDR3 sequences, roughly 6% of which show up once; less than 6.5% is in the top ten. The time point is: patch test 2, 6 weeks after DPC sensitization. Indicated treatment: therapeutic diphenylcyclopropenone sensitization with weekly scalp DPC. In its sample, this clonotype was seen many times. Specimen: whole blood, collected in connection with sensitization to the hapten diphenylcyclopropenone (DPC). The source is a woman aged 18-29 years with alopecia areata. Some clones in this sample may be carry-over from other donors' samples.

As DNA, the CDR3 is TGTGCCAGCAGTGGACCAGGTGGTGAAGCTTTCTTT. Residues: CASSGPGGEAFF. J is TRBJ1-1 and V is TRBV6-5; D is undetermined. The germline CDR1 and CDR2 sequences are MNHEY and SVGAGI. This CDR3 spans 12 amino acids. The germline V and J ends were trimmed by 5 bases and 7 bases, with 11 bases remaining between them.